The clone carrying this TCR beta chain was found a few times. The CDR3 loop spans 15 amino acids. Germline-derived CDR1 and CDR2 are SGHVS and FQNEAQ. The V gene lost 1 base and the J gene lost 2 bases, with 9 bases spanning the gap. The data derive from a study of control samples from healthy donors and cancer patients. The protocol was immunoSEQ multiplex PCR, while the TCRdb copy is restricted to in-frame clones and leaves out a portion. The repertoire holds around 19,000 clones, with around 84% as singletons. This TCR was recovered from a woman in her 70s with lung cancer. The sequenced material came from PBMCs. The chain carries TRBV7-8 and TRBJ2-1; TRBD1 or TRBD2 may be the D gene (6 bases each). The CDR3: CASSLGGATYNEQFF. The CDR3 DNA is TGTGCCAGCAGCTTAGGGGGGGCCACCTACAATGAGCAGTTCTTC.